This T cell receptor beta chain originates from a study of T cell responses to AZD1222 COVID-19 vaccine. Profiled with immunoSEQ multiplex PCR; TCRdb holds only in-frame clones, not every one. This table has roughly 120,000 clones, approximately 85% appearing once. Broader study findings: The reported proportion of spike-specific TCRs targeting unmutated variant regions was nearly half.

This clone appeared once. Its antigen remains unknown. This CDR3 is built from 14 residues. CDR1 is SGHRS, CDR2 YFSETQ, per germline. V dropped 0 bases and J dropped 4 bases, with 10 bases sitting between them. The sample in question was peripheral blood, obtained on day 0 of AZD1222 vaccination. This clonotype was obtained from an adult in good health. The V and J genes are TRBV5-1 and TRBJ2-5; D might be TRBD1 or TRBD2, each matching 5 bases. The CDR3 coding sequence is TGCGCCAGCAGCTTGGAAGGTGGGGGAGAGACCCAGTACTTC. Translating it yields CASSLEGGGETQYF.